The 21 T cell receptor beta chains given below trace back to one sample, sequenced in a study of prognosis after radiotherapy for stage I lung cancer. Researchers used two-round multiplex PCR to amplify TCR beta CDR3 starting from genomic DNA. Used in first-round PCR were primers specific to each TRBV and TRBJ gene. TCRdb passed the multiplex PCR reads through MiXCR, listing each CDR3 protein once. The data show 20,000 to 30,000 distinct CDR3 sequences, more than 35% seen once. The sample here was PBMCs, taken before or after stereotactic body radiation therapy (not recorded which). All receptors derive from a donor at least 50 years old with non-small cell lung cancer.

This clonotype has a count of ten or more. V is TRBV9 and J is TRBJ2-7, with D tentatively TRBD2 (6 bases). Germline V gives CDR1 SGDLS, CDR2 YYNGEE. Trimming left V 0 bases short and J 3 bases short, with 10 bases between. The CDR3 covers 14 residues. CDR3 protein: CASSVGLASYEQYF. CDR3 sequence (DNA): TGTGCCAGCAGCGTAGGGCTAGCGAGCTACGAGCAGTACTTC. The full variable domain, in which reference TRBV9 and TRBJ2-7 provide the parts outside the CDR3, is DSGVTQTPKHLITATGQRVTLRCSPRSGDLSVYWYQQSLDQGLQFLIQYYNGEERAKGNILERFSAQQFPDLHSELNLSSLELGDSALYFCASSVGLASYEQYFGPGTRLTVT.

This clonotype was picked up many times. The chain combines TRBV7-6 with TRBJ1-1; D gene uncertain. CDR1 and CDR2 from the germline V gene are SGHVS and FNYEAQ. The length of the CDR3 is 14 residues. The ends were cut back, 5 bases at V and 3 bases at J, with 13 bases in the middle. Here the CDR3 reads CASSPRTRDTEAFF. As DNA, the CDR3 is TGTGCCAGCAGCCCCCGGACCCGTGACACTGAAGCTTTCTTT.

A remark on this clonotype: Mismatch with germline at one junction end may stem from a read error. CDR3 sequence (DNA): TGCGCCAGCAGCCTCCTGGTCTCCTACGATCAGTACTTC. Translation: CASSLLVSYDQYF. This chain links TRBV5-1 with TRBJ2-7, with D unresolved. Germline assignment: CDR1 SGHRS and CDR2 YFSETQ. This CDR3 region has 13 residues.

This clonotype was seen a handful of times. This rearrangement joins TRBV27 to TRBJ1-2; perhaps TRBD1 as D (6 bases). Per the germline V gene, CDR1 is MNHEY and CDR2 is SMNVEV (reference sequence). The CDR3 is 16 amino acids. Trimming removed 2 bases at V and 3 bases at J, with 16 bases between. As DNA, the CDR3 is TGTGCCAGCAGTTTACTTATCGGGGGCGAGTACTATGGCTACACCTTC. Translated, it gives CASSLLIGGEYYGYTF.

The rearrangement links TRBV28 to TRBJ1-6; D unresolved. The CDR3 has 14 residues. Germline values: CDR1 MDHEN, CDR2 SYDVKM. V shed 6 bases and J shed 9 bases, with 15 bases lying between them. CDR3 DNA: TGTGCCAGCAGAGAGGACCAGTTTGGTTCACCCCTCCACTTT. This translates into CASREDQFGSPLHF. Together with reference TRBV28 and TRBJ1-6, the CDR3 gives the full variable domain: DVKVTQSSRYLVKRTGEKVFLECVQDMDHENMFWYRQDPGLGLRLIYFSYDVKMKEKGDIPEGYSVSREKKERFSLILESASTNQTSMYLCASREDQFGSPLHFGNGTRLTVT.

The J gene is TRBJ2-3, the V gene TRBV5-8; 9 positions agree with TRBD2. The germline CDR1 and CDR2 sequences are SGHTS and YDEGEE. The CDR3 length is 17 residues. The J segment lost 2 bases and the V segment lost 4 bases, leaving 11 bases of the junction unmatched. The CDR3 loop reads CASSTRLAEYNTDTQYF. The CDR3 DNA is TGTGCCAGCAGCACCCGACTAGCGGAATATAACACAGATACGCAGTATTTT.

The chain carries TRBV20-1 and TRBJ2-1, with D perhaps TRBD2 (6 bases). Germline CDR1 reads DFQATT; CDR2 reads SNEGSKA (reference sequence). The CDR3 contains 13 residues. Trimming shortened V by 0 bases and J by 14 bases, and 17 bases separated the two germline ends. The CDR3 protein is CSARDSRLEDEFF. The CDR3 region has the DNA TGCAGTGCTAGAGATTCCCGACTAGAGGACGAGTTCTTC.

This clonotype qualifies as medium-sized. The chain couples TRBV6-1 to TRBJ2-3; possibly TRBD1 or TRBD2 for D (6 bases each). The CDR3 runs to 13 residues. The ends were cut back, 5 bases at V and 8 bases at J, with 14 bases in the middle. Germline CDR1 reads MNHNS; CDR2 reads SASEGT. The CDR3 sequence is CASSRGAVGTQYF. The CDR3 DNA reads TGTGCCAGCAGTAGGGGGGCGGTGGGTACGCAGTATTTT.

This clonotype was found many times. The CDR3 sequence is CASCIRSRFYGYTF. In nucleotides, the CDR3 is TGTGCCAGCTGTATCAGGAGCCGATTCTATGGCTACACCTTC. The V and J genes are TRBV28 and TRBJ1-2; D call uncertain. V lost 8 bases, J lost 4 bases, and 17 bases lay in between. CDR3 length: 14 amino acids. Germline CDR1 and CDR2: MDHEN and SYDVKM.

This clonotype was counted once. One junction end does not reproduce the germline sequence, and a read error may be involved. The chain combines TRBV19 with TRBJ1-5; the D is unclear. Germline lookup yields CDR1 LNHDA and CDR2 SQIVND (reference sequence). This CDR3 has 12 residues. CDR3 protein: CAIRRTNQPQHF. CDR3 nucleotides: TGTGCCATTAGAAGGACCAATCAGCCCCAGCACTTT. The whole variable domain, remainder taken from reference TRBV19 and TRBJ1-5, is DGGITQSPKYLFRKEGQNVTLSCEQNLNHDAMYWYRQDPGQGLRLIYYSQIVNDFQKGDIAEGYSVSREKKESFPLTVTSAQKNPTAFYLCAIRRTNQPQHFGDGTRLSIL.

This clonotype has at least ten counts. The chain couples TRBV20-1 to TRBJ2-2; TRBD2 matches 10 bases. V trimming: 3 bases; J trimming: 0 bases; junction bases outside the gene matches: 4. The CDR3 is made up of 16 amino acids. Germline V CDR1 and CDR2: DFQATT, SNEGSKA (reference sequence). CDR3 in amino acids: CSASGLAGANTGELFF. CDR3 nucleotides: TGCAGTGCTAGCGGCCTAGCGGGGGCGAACACCGGGGAGCTGTTTTTT.

By proportion, this clonotype is medium-sized. DNA for the CDR3: TGTGCCAGCAGATCGACGGGGGTAGGGCCCCTCCACTTT. Its protein product is CASRSTGVGPLHF. This chain links TRBV2 with TRBJ1-6, with D possibly TRBD1 on 5 matching bases. CDR1 is SNHLY, CDR2 FYNNEI, per germline. Trimming cost V 6 bases and J 13 bases, with 16 bases left between them. The CDR3 consists of 13 residues.

The chain couples TRBV20-1 to TRBJ2-1; TRBD1 matches at 9 bases. Germline V gene sequence: CDR1 DFQATT, CDR2 SNEGSKA (reference sequence). The length of the CDR3 is 15 residues. V was clipped by 4 bases and J by 7 bases; unmatched bases: 11. The CDR3 reads CSAICRQGVRNEQFF. CDR3 DNA sequence: TGCAGTGCTATTTGTCGACAGGGGGTTAGAAATGAGCAGTTCTTC.

V usage is TRBV24-1 and J usage is TRBJ2-3, with TRBD2 matching 14 bases. CDR3 size: 17 residues. V gave up 7 bases and J gave up 7 bases; unmatched junction bases: 12. Germline CDR1 and CDR2: KGHDR and SFDVKD. The CDR3 here is CATRNTGTSGSCYTQYF. CDR3 in DNA: TGTGCCACCAGGAATACCGGGACTAGCGGGAGTTGTTATACGCAGTATTTT.

By its share, this clonotype is medium-sized. The chain joins TRBV11-2 to TRBJ2-3; D is unresolved. CDR1 and CDR2 (germline): SGHAT, FQNNGV. The V end lost 3 bases, the J end lost 4 bases, and 8 bases lay between the germline ends. The CDR3 has 13 residues. CDR3 DNA: TGTGCCAGCAGCTTCCCGTTTGCAGATACGCAGTATTTT. It specifies CASSFPFADTQYF.

The table lists this clonotype with a count of one. The rearrangement links TRBV11-3 to TRBJ2-3, with a possible D match to TRBD2 (5 bases). The CDR3 covers 18 residues. V lost 3 bases to trimming and J lost 6 bases, with 25 bases between them. Germline CDR1 reads SGHNT; CDR2 reads YENEEA. DNA of the CDR3: TGTGCCAGCAGCTTCTCAGTATCGGGAAGCGTAGCCTCCGATACGCAGTATTTT. Protein sequence: CASSFSVSGSVASDTQYF.

This clonotype was found many times. The rearrangement links TRBV7-9 to TRBJ2-1; 8 nucleotides line up with TRBD1. V gave up 4 bases and J gave up 8 bases; unmatched junction bases: 4. This CDR3 comprises 13 residues. The germline CDR1 and CDR2 sequences are SEHNR and FQNEAQ (reference sequence). The CDR3 coding sequence is TGTGCCAGCAGCTGTCAGGGGGCGGATGAGCAGTTCTTC. Encoded protein: CASSCQGADEQFF.

J is TRBJ2-1 and V is TRBV24-1; D possibly corresponds to TRBD1 (6 bases). Trimming removed 0 bases at V and 6 bases at J, with 17 bases between. Per germline, CDR1 KGHDR and CDR2 SFDVKD. The CDR3 spans 17 residues. In DNA form, the CDR3 reads TGTGCCACCAGTGATTTGCCGTCAGGGGTCTCTTGCAATGAGCAGTTCTTC. Translating gives CATSDLPSGVSCNEQFF.

This clonotype was recorded at least ten times. This rearrangement joins TRBV30 to TRBJ1-4; D not certain. V lost 5 bases to trimming and J lost 8 bases, with 15 bases between them. The germline CDR1 and CDR2 sequences are GTSNPN and SVGIG (reference sequence). This CDR3 spans 13 amino acids. CDR3 sequence: CAWSNPPGEKLFF. The CDR3 region has the DNA TGTGCCTGGTCCAACCCGCCCGGGGAAAAACTGTTTTTT.

This clonotype was observed at least ten times. V and J are TRBV20-1 and TRBJ2-2; D gene unclear. CDR3 size: 11 residues. Germline V CDR1 and CDR2: DFQATT, SNEGSKA (reference sequence). Trimming removed 6 bases from V and 3 bases from J, with 5 bases in between. The CDR3: CSASYTGELFF. The CDR3 DNA reads TGCAGTGCCAGTTACACCGGGGAGCTGTTTTTT.

This clonotype occurred a few times. A much bigger clone sits one base away, suggesting this may be a read error. The chain recombines TRBV12-5 with TRBJ2-3; weak D call: TRBD2 (5 bases). Looked up from germline, CDR1 is LGHNT and CDR2 is FRNRAP. The CDR3 runs 11 residues. The CDR3 spells CTSVIADTQYF. The CDR3, as DNA: TGTACTAGTGTGATCGCAGATACGCAGTATTTT.